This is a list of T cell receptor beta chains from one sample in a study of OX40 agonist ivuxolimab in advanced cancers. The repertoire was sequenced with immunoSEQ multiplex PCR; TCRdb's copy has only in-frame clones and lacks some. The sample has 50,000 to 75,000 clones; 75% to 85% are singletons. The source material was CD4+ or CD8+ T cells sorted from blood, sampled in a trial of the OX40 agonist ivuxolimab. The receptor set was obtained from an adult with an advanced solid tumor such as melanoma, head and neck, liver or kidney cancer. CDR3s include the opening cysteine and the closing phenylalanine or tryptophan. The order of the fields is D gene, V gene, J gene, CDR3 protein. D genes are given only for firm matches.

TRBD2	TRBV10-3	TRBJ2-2	CAISVTGPQTSGRSGELFF
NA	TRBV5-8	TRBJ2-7	CASSRLGGQYF
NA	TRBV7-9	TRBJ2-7	CASSPGPTDEQYF
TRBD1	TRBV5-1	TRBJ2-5	CASRRQGQETQYF
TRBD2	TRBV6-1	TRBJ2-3	CASSETSGGWDTQYF
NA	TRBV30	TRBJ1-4	CAWRGTANEKLFF
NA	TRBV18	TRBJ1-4	CASSPLEGNEKLFF
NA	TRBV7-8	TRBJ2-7	CASSLARAGVYEQYF
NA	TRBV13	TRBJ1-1	CASSLRGANTEAFF
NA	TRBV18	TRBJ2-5	CASSPRVGVEETQYF
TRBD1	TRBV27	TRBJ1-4	CASTGGLGEKLFF
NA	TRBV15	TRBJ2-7	CATSRDPFSEQYF
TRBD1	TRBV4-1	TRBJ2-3	CASSPGQGKSLDTQYF
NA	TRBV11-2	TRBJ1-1	CASSVTGSNTEAFF
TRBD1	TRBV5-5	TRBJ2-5	CASRFGTVKETQYF
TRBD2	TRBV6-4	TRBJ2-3	CASSAGGTDTQYF
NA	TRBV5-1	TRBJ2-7	CASSLAGTSTEQYF
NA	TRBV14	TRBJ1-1	CASSLIAGTEAFF